The 7 T cell receptor beta chains below were found in one sample sequenced in a study of T cell changes during pregnancy in multiple sclerosis (dated by TCRdb to 2018 to 2020). Libraries were built with the immunoSEQ multiplex PCR assay. Not all clones reach the TCRdb copy of this immuneACCESS table, which keeps in-frame sequences only. Checked studies attribute under half of the gap to unresolved V genes and leave the rest unexplained. Within this sample are 39,000 or so clones, with about nine tenths of them counted one time only. Approximately 11% of the sample goes to the ten largest clones. Here the sequenced sample was CD8+ T cells from peripheral blood mononuclear cells, taken in the first trimester of pregnancy. Receptor source: a female donor with multiple sclerosis, enrolled in a pregnancy study.

The chain uses TRBV28 and TRBJ1-4; D call uncertain. Germline V gives CDR1 MDHEN, CDR2 SYDVKM. The CDR3 length is 15 residues. V lost 3 bases and J 8 bases, leaving 16 bases between the germline ends. CDR3 amino acids: CASSFTGSIREKLFF. The CDR3 bases are TGTGCCAGCAGTTTTACCGGGTCGATACGAGAAAAACTGTTTTTT.

The chain carries TRBV29-1 and TRBJ2-1, with TRBD2 matching 11 bases. This CDR3 region has 15 residues. Germline values: CDR1 SQVTM, CDR2 ANQGSEA. The V and J ends lost 6 bases and 4 bases, in that order; junction bases with no gene match: 8. The CDR3 nucleotides are TGCAGCGTCGAGCCCCCTAGCGGGGGGTACAATGAGCAGTTCTTC. Amino acid sequence: CSVEPPSGGYNEQFF.

This chain joins TRBV30 and TRBJ1-3; perhaps TRBD1 as D (5 bases). Germline V lookup: CDR1 GTSNPN, CDR2 SVGIG (reference sequence). The CDR3 has 13 amino acids. With 2 bases removed from V and 1 base from J, the gap between germline ends came to 6 bases. The DNA for the CDR3 is TGTGCCTGGAGTCAGGGATCTGGAAACACCATATATTTT. This codes for CAWSQGSGNTIYF. The entire variable domain, with the rest obtained from reference TRBV30 and TRBJ1-3, is as follows: SQTIHQWPATLVQPVGSPLSLECTVEGTSNPNLYWYRQAAGRGLQLLFYSVGIGQISSEVPQNLSASRPQDRQFILSSKKLLLSDSGFYLCAWSQGSGNTIYFGEGSWLTVV.

V and J are TRBV9 and TRBJ1-2; TRBD1 matches at 7 bases. J gave up 4 bases and V 0 bases, and 6 bases lay outside the gene matches. Looked up from germline, CDR1 is SGDLS and CDR2 is YYNGEE. The CDR3 is made up of 15 amino acids. The CDR3 loop is CASSVAVTGIYGYTF. In DNA form, the CDR3 reads TGTGCCAGCAGCGTAGCTGTGACAGGGATCTATGGCTACACCTTC. The full variable domain, with the rest looked up from reference TRBV9 and TRBJ1-2, is DSGVTQTPKHLITATGQRVTLRCSPRSGDLSVYWYQQSLDQGLQFLIQYYNGEERAKGNILERFSAQQFPDLHSELNLSSLELGDSALYFCASSVAVTGIYGYTFGSGTRLTVV.

J is TRBJ1-4 and V is TRBV25-1, with 9 bases fitting TRBD1. The CDR3 covers 16 residues. The junction had 7 bases not matched to a gene; V was cut back by 0 bases and J by 8 bases. Per germline, CDR1 MGHDK and CDR2 SYGVNS. The CDR3 bases are TGTGCCAGCAGTGAATATCCCCAGGGGACAGGGGAAAAACTGTTTTTT. Translation: CASSEYPQGTGEKLFF.

This clone was found once. The CDR3 region has the DNA TGTGCCAGCAGTACTGACAGGGGAGTATTCTTC. Its protein product is CASSTDRGVFF. The chain recombines TRBV6-4 with TRBJ2-1, with TRBD1 matching 8 bases. Germline CDR1 and CDR2: MRHNA and SNTAGT. V lost 5 bases to trimming and J lost 16 bases; unmatched junction nucleotides: 7. The CDR3 totals 11 residues.

This clone was counted only a few times. The V gene is TRBV11-2, the J gene TRBJ2-7; 7 positions match TRBD1. The CDR3 length is 15 residues. Per germline, CDR1 SGHAT and CDR2 FQNNGV. The junction had 5 bases not matched to a gene; V was cut back by 1 base and J by 2 bases. The CDR3 protein is CASSLVGDSTYEQYF. The CDR3 nucleotides read TGTGCCAGCAGCTTAGTAGGGGACAGCACCTACGAGCAGTACTTC.